The rows below give T cell receptor beta chains drawn from one sample of a study of shared clonotypes between healthy human individuals. Repertoires were generated with immunoSEQ multiplex PCR, while TCRdb's copy carries only in-frame clones and drops some. The sample lists a few hundred thousand clones, 60% to 80% occurring once. The source material was PBMCs. The receptor source for this set is a woman aged 40 to 50 in good health. Some clones in this sample may be carry-over from other donors' samples. Both conserved end residues are part of each CDR3. The D gene is left open where the match is weak. Expanded clones get a size class; other rows say once, few or many, or leave the size out.

D gene: .; J gene: TRBJ2-3; clone size: few; V gene: TRBV29-1; CDR3 DNA: TGCAGCGTTGAAGCAACCGCCGGGACTCTCTTGAGCACAGATACGCAGTATTTT; CDR3 protein: CSVEATAGTLLSTDTQYF
D gene: .; J gene: TRBJ2-3; clone size: .; V gene: TRBV5-6; CDR3 DNA: TGTGCCAGCAGCCCACCCTATTCCACAGATACGCAGTATTTT; CDR3 protein: CASSPPYSTDTQYF
D gene: TRBD2; J gene: TRBJ2-3; clone size: .; V gene: TRBV27; CDR3 DNA: TGTGCCAGCCAGCGGGAGGGCACAGATACGCAGTATTTT; CDR3 protein: CASQREGTDTQYF
D gene: .; J gene: TRBJ2-5; clone size: .; V gene: TRBV6-5; CDR3 DNA: TGTGCCAGCAGTTCCACTAGTGCCCAAGAGACCCAGTACTTC; CDR3 protein: CASSSTSAQETQYF
D gene: .; J gene: TRBJ1-1; clone size: .; V gene: TRBV28; CDR3 DNA: TGTGCCAGCAGCACGGACGGCGGGCGCACTGAAGCTTTCTTT; CDR3 protein: CASSTDGGRTEAFF
D gene: .; J gene: TRBJ2-3; clone size: .; V gene: TRBV7-2; CDR3 DNA: TGTGCCAGCAGCTCGGACAGCACAGATACGCAGTATTTT; CDR3 protein: CASSSDSTDTQYF
D gene: TRBD2; J gene: TRBJ2-5; clone size: .; V gene: TRBV25-1; CDR3 DNA: TGTGCCATCCCGGGGGGGACCCAGTACTTC; CDR3 protein: CAIPGGTQYF
D gene: .; J gene: TRBJ2-5; clone size: .; V gene: TRBV5-1; CDR3 DNA: TGCGCCAGCAGCCGCTGGGAGGTCCAAGAGACCCAGTACTTC; CDR3 protein: CASSRWEVQETQYF
D gene: .; J gene: TRBJ2-1; clone size: .; V gene: TRBV6-1; CDR3 DNA: TGTGCCAGCAGTGAATCGCCCCTCCTAGGGGGCAATGAGCAGTTCTTC; CDR3 protein: CASSESPLLGGNEQFF
D gene: .; J gene: TRBJ1-5; clone size: .; V gene: TRBV28; CDR3 DNA: TGTGCCAGCACCCCCGGGTTCGGTCAGCCCCAGCATTTT; CDR3 protein: CASTPGFGQPQHF
D gene: TRBD2; J gene: TRBJ2-1; clone size: .; V gene: TRBV15; CDR3 DNA: TGTGCCACCAGCAAGGGACTAGCGGGAGGAGGCTCCTACAATGAGCAGTTCTTC; CDR3 protein: CATSKGLAGGGSYNEQFF
D gene: .; J gene: TRBJ1-1; clone size: .; V gene: TRBV27; CDR3 DNA: TGTGCCAGCAGTTTATTGAGGATGAACACTGAAGCTTTCTTT; CDR3 protein: CASSLLRMNTEAFF
D gene: .; J gene: TRBJ2-7; clone size: .; V gene: TRBV5-3; CDR3 DNA: TGTGCCGGGGCTCGGACTAGGGGGGACGAGCAGTACTTC; CDR3 protein: CAGARTRGDEQYF
D gene: .; J gene: TRBJ2-7; clone size: .; V gene: TRBV6-1; CDR3 DNA: TGTGCCAGCAGTGAAGCATGGGATAAGGGAGAGCAGTACTTC; CDR3 protein: CASSEAWDKGEQYF
D gene: TRBD1; J gene: TRBJ1-5; clone size: once; V gene: TRBV5-1; CDR3 DNA: TGCGCCAGCAGCTTGGGGACAGGGAACAATCAGCCCCAGCATTTT; CDR3 protein: CASSLGTGNNQPQHF
D gene: .; J gene: TRBJ1-4; clone size: .; V gene: TRBV5-6; CDR3 DNA: TGTGCCAGCAGCGTTACAGGAGCAACTAATGAAAAACTGTTTTTT; CDR3 protein: CASSVTGATNEKLFF
D gene: .; J gene: TRBJ1-2; clone size: .; V gene: TRBV2; CDR3 DNA: TGTGCCAGCAGTGAAGCGGGTCCATTTCGAGGCTACACCTTC; CDR3 protein: CASSEAGPFRGYTF
D gene: TRBD2; J gene: TRBJ2-3; clone size: .; V gene: TRBV30; CDR3 DNA: TGTGCCTGGGGGAGCGGGGGGGCAGATACGCAGTATTTT; CDR3 protein: CAWGSGGADTQYF
D gene: TRBD2; J gene: TRBJ2-7; clone size: .; V gene: TRBV28; CDR3 DNA: TGTGCCAGCAGTCCCCGGGTAGCGGGAGGCGAGCAGTACTTC; CDR3 protein: CASSPRVAGGEQYF
D gene: TRBD1; J gene: TRBJ1-2; clone size: .; V gene: TRBV19; CDR3 DNA: TGTGCCAGTAGAAACAGGGGGGAAGCTAACTATGGCTACACCTTC; CDR3 protein: CASRNRGEANYGYTF
D gene: .; J gene: TRBJ1-2; clone size: many; V gene: TRBV30; CDR3 DNA: TGTGCCTGGAGTGTACAGGCGGAGTATGGCTACACCTTC; CDR3 protein: CAWSVQAEYGYTF
D gene: .; J gene: TRBJ2-5; clone size: .; V gene: TRBV18; CDR3 DNA: TGTGCCAGCTCACCCGAGGGGGAGACCCAGTACTTC; CDR3 protein: CASSPEGETQYF